Given below is one T cell receptor beta chain in context. As yet, its antigen is unknown. These data are taken from a study of shared clonotypes between healthy human individuals. Study information: Donors, aged 18 to 49, were a couple of women and a few men.

Only in-frame clones appear in the TCRdb table, and some are missing; sequencing was by immunoSEQ multiplex PCR. The data show some 2.1 million clones, with just over 90% seen just once and about 1.6% held by the top ten. Study findings and constraints: Researchers sampled blood only, noting tissue repertoires likely differ. Of the naive CD4 clonotypes, around 5.2% were shared across four donors.

Naive CD8 cells, CD45RO-negative and positively selected for CCR7, excluded terminally differentiated effector memory CD45RA+ cells. V dropped 3 bases and J dropped 9; count of bases not matched to a gene: 9. The germline gives CDR1 MDHEN, CDR2 SYDVKM. The CDR3 runs to 15 residues. Material: naive CD8+ T cells from PBMCs. The chain combines TRBV28 with TRBJ2-1, with TRBD2 matching 9 bases. This TCR was sampled from a man aged 18 to 35 in good health. Some clones in this sample may be carry-over from other donors' samples. The CDR3 loop reads CASSFLGGRAVEQFF. The CDR3 region has the DNA TGTGCCAGCAGTTTTTTGGGCGGGAGGGCCGTTGAGCAGTTCTTC.